This TCR beta chain was retrieved from a study of cytomegalovirus exposure and HLA in healthy donors. The CDR3 spans 11 residues. Germline V gene data show CDR1 as WNHNN and CDR2 as SYGVQD (reference sequence). Trimming shortened V by 11 bases and J by 3 bases, and 11 bases separated the two germline ends. Primers: 60 Vbeta forward and 13 Jbeta reverse. Some clones are missing from TCRdb's copy, which holds only in-frame ones; the method was immunoSEQ multiplex PCR. The table has roughly 200,000 clones, around 83% seen once; the top ten hold less than 2%. Sequences were obtained from PBMCs. The genes are TRBV10-1 and TRBJ2-7; D might be TRBD2 (6 bases). The receptor was isolated from a man aged 35 to 55 in good health and CMV-seropositive. CDR3 DNA sequence: TGCGCCGGACTACTTAACTACGAGCAGTACTTC. Its translation: CAGLLNYEQYF.